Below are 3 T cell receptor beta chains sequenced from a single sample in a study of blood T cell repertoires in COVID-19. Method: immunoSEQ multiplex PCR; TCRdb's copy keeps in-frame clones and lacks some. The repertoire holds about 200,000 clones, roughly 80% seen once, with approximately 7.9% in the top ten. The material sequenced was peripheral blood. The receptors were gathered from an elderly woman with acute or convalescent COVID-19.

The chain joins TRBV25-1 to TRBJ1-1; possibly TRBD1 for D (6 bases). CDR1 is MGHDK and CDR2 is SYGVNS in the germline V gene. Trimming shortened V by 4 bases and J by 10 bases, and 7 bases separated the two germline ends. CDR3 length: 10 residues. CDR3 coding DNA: TGTGCCAGCAGTGCAGGGGCAGCTTTCTTT. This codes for CASSAGAAFF.

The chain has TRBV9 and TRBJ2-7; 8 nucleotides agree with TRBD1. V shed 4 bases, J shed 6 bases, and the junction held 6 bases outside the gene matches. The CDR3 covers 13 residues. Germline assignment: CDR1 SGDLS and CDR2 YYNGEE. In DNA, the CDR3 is TGTGCCAGCAGCCGGCAGGGGGCACTCGAGCAGTACTTC. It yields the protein CASSRQGALEQYF.

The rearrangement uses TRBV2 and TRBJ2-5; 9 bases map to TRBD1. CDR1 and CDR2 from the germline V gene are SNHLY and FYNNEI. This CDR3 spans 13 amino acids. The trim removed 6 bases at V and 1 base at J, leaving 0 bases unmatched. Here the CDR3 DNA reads TGTGCCAGCAGGGACAGGGGCCAAGAGACCCAGTACTTC. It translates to CASRDRGQETQYF.